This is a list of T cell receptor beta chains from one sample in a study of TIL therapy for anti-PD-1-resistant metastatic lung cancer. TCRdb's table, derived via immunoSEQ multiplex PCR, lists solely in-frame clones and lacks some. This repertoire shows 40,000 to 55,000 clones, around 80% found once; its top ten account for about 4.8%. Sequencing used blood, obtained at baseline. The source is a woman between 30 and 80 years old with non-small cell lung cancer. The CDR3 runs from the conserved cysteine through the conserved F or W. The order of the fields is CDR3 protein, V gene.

cdr3_aa: CASSYGFPGSGNTIYF
v_call: TRBV6-5

cdr3_aa: CASSWGNTQYF
v_call: TRBV11-2

cdr3_aa: CASSLMPGVNNEQFF
v_call: TRBV7-3

cdr3_aa: CASSSPRETGDTQYF
v_call: TRBV5-1

cdr3_aa: CASSPSRDYSTDTQYF
v_call: TRBV19

cdr3_aa: CATSRETGWAETQYF
v_call: TRBV15

cdr3_aa: CASSSTPNYGYTF
v_call: TRBV7-9

cdr3_aa: CASSLGTGVVGYTF
v_call: TRBV28

cdr3_aa: CSVTRDRSMNTEAFF
v_call: TRBV29-1

cdr3_aa: CASRPLQGPSTDTQYF
v_call: TRBV7-6

cdr3_aa: CAWSVLLGPGNTIYF
v_call: TRBV30

cdr3_aa: CASSTYKTGMNTEAFF
v_call: TRBV5-6

cdr3_aa: CASSLWTVEAFF
v_call: TRBV7-2

cdr3_aa: CASSPSGQGMDYEQYF
v_call: TRBV28

cdr3_aa: CASSESGTGVYGYTF
v_call: TRBV25-1

cdr3_aa: CASSVVPLPGNEQFF
v_call: TRBV9

cdr3_aa: CASSNGTGRVSEQFF
v_call: TRBV5-1

cdr3_aa: CATKLGNTGELFF
v_call: TRBV19

cdr3_aa: CASSLQGASGNTIYF
v_call: TRBV5-1

cdr3_aa: CASSLDRVGQGTADTQYF
v_call: TRBV5-5

cdr3_aa: CAMTAGNTIYF
v_call: TRBV10-3

cdr3_aa: CATGQGEETQYF
v_call: TRBV10-3

cdr3_aa: CASSLRGTGRTYEQYF
v_call: TRBV27

cdr3_aa: CASSSPWGGGYTF
v_call: TRBV28

cdr3_aa: CASSGSGREADEQFF
v_call: TRBV9

cdr3_aa: CASTGGFPYNEQFF
v_call: TRBV6-1

cdr3_aa: CASMVLGGPGQGYTF
v_call: TRBV28

cdr3_aa: CASSRDRPTGELFF
v_call: TRBV6-1

cdr3_aa: CASSFENLNTEAFF
v_call: TRBV5-1

cdr3_aa: CASSFGTLYNSPLHF
v_call: TRBV7-6

cdr3_aa: CASSEAQPRGETQYF
v_call: TRBV6-1

cdr3_aa: CASSFGTYEQYF
v_call: TRBV7-9

cdr3_aa: CASSLTSGDYEQYF
v_call: TRBV7-9

cdr3_aa: CASSTSGRGTDTQYF
v_call: TRBV7-9

cdr3_aa: CASSINRWGYTF
v_call: TRBV19

cdr3_aa: CASTPGGASNQPQHF
v_call: TRBV5-8

cdr3_aa: CASSKDRVRASGELFF
v_call: TRBV6-1

cdr3_aa: CASRRLAGTGELFF
v_call: TRBV6-5

cdr3_aa: CASSVTGNYGYTF
v_call: TRBV9